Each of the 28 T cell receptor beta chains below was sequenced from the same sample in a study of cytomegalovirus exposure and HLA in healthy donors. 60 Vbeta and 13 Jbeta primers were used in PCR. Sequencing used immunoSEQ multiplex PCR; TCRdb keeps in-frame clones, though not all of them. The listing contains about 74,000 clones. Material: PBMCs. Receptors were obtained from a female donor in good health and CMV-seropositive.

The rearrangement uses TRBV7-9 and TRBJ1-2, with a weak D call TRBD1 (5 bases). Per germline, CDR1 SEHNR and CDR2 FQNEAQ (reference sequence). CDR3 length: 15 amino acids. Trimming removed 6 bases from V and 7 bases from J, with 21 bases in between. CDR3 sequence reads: CASSFDSTTYGGYTF. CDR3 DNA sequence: TGTGCCAGCAGTTTCGACAGCACAACGTATGGTGGCTACACCTTC.

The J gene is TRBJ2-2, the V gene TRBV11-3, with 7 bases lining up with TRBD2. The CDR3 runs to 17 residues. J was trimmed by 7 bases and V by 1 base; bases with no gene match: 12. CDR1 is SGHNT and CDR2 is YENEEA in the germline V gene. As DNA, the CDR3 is TGTGCCAGCAGCTTAGGGGAGGGCTCCCCCAAAGGCGGGGAGCTGTTTTTT. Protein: CASSLGEGSPKGGELFF.

The DNA for the CDR3 is TGTGCCAGCTCACCACCCGGCGGCCCGAACACCGGGGAGCTGTTTTTT. Protein: CASSPPGGPNTGELFF. This chain links TRBV18 with TRBJ2-2; D is uncertain. V shed 0 bases and J shed 0 bases, with 8 bases lying between them. This CDR3 has 16 residues. Germline values: CDR1 KGHSH, CDR2 LQKENI.

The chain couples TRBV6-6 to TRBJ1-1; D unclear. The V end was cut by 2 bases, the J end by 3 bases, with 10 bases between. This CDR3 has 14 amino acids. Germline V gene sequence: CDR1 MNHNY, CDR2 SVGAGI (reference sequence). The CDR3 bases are TGTGCCAGCAGTTACGAAAACAGTTACACTGAAGCTTTCTTT. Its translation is CASSYENSYTEAFF.

CDR3 DNA: TGTGCCAGCAGTCGGGACAGGGGAAGCTCCTACGAGCAGTACTTC. Translation: CASSRDRGSSYEQYF. The V and J genes are TRBV7-3 and TRBJ2-7; 10 bases are a match to TRBD1. Trimming took 6 bases from V and 0 from J; bases not matched to a gene: 5. Germline CDR1 SGHTA, CDR2 FQGTGA. The CDR3 consists of 15 residues.

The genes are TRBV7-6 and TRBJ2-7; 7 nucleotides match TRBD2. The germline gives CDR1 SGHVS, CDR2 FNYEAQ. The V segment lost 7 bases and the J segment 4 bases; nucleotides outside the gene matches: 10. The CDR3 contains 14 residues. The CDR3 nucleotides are TGTGCCAGCAAAGCGGGAACTTTCTCTTACGAGCAGTACTTC. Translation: CASKAGTFSYEQYF.

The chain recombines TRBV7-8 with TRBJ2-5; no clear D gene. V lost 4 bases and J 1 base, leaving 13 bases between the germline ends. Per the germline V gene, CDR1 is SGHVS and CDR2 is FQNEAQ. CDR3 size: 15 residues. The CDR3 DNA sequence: TGTGCCAGCAGCTCCTCGGGTCCGGCCCAAGAGACCCAGTACTTC. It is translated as CASSSSGPAQETQYF.

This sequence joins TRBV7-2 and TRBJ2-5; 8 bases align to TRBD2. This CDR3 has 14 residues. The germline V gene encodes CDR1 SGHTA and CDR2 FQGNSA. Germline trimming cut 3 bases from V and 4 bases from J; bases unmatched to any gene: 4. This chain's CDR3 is CASSLSAGVETQYF. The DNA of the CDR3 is TGTGCCAGCAGCTTGTCAGCGGGGGTAGAGACCCAGTACTTC. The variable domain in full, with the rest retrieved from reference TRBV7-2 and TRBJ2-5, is GAGVSQSPSNKVTEKGKDVELRCDPISGHTALYWYRQSLGQGLEFLIYFQGNSAPDKSGLPSDRFSAERTGGSVSTLTIQRTQQEDSAVYLCASSLSAGVETQYFGPGTRLLVL.

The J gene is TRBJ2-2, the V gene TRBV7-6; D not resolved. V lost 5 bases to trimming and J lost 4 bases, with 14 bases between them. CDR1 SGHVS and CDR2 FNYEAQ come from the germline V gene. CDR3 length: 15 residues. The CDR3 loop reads CASSAQPWSTGELFF. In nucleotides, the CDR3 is TGTGCCAGCAGCGCCCAGCCATGGAGCACCGGGGAGCTGTTTTTT.

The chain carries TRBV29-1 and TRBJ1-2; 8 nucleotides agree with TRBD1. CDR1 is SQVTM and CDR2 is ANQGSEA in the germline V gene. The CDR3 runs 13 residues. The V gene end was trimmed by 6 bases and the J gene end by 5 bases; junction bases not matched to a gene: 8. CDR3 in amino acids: CSVPQGARYGYTF. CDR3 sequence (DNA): TGCAGCGTGCCCCAGGGGGCGCGTTATGGCTACACCTTC.

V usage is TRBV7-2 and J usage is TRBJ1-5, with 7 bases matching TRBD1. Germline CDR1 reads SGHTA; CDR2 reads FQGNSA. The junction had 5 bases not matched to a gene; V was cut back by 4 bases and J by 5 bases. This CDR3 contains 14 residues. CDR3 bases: TGTGCCAGCAGCTCGACAGGGCCCCATCAGCCCCAGCATTTT. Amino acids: CASSSTGPHQPQHF.

As DNA, the CDR3 is TGTGCCAGTAGTGGTTACGGGGATCACACTGAAGCTTTCTTT. It is translated as CASSGYGDHTEAFF. The chain is built from TRBV19 and TRBJ1-1; unclear D gene. Germline loops: CDR1 LNHDA, CDR2 SQIVND (reference sequence). The CDR3 is 14 amino acids. V gave up 5 bases and J gave up 3 bases, with 13 bases separating them. The whole variable domain, filled in from reference TRBV19 and TRBJ1-1, reads DGGITQSPKYLFRKEGQNVTLSCEQNLNHDAMYWYRQDPGQGLRLIYYSQIVNDFQKGDIAEGYSVSREKKESFPLTVTSAQKNPTAFYLCASSGYGDHTEAFFGQGTRLTVV.

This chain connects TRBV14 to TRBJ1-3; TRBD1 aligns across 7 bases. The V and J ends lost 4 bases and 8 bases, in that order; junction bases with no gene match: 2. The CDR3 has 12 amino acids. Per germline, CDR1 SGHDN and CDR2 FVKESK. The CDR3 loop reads CASSPGQDTIYF. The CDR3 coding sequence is TGTGCCAGCAGCCCCGGACAGGACACCATATATTTT.

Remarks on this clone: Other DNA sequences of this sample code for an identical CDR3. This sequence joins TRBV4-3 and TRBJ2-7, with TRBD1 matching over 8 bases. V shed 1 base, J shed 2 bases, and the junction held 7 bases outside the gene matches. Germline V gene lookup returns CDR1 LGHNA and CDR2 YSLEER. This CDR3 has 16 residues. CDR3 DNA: TGCGCCAGCAGCCAAGCACCGGACAGGGCGGCCTACGAGCAGTACTTC. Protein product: CASSQAPDRAAYEQYF.

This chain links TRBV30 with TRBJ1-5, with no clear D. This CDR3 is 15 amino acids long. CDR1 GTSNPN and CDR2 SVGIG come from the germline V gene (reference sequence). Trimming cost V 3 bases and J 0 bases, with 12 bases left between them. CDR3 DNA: TGTGCCTGGAGCCCGTCCCCAGGTAGCAATCAGCCCCAGCATTTT. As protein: CAWSPSPGSNQPQHF.

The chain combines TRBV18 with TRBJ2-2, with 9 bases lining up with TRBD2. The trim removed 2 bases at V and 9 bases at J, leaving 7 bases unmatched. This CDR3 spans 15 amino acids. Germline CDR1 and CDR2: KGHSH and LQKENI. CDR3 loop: CASSPIIAGERELFF. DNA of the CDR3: TGTGCCAGCTCACCAATAATAGCGGGAGAACGGGAGCTGTTTTTT.

The CDR3 DNA reads as TGTGCCAGCAGCCTAGGGGAGGGCGAGCAGTACTTC. It is translated as CASSLGEGEQYF. The chain employs TRBV7-8 and TRBJ2-7; 7 bases agree with TRBD2. Losses at the gene ends were 5 bases for V and 6 bases for J; bases not matched to a gene: 4. The CDR3 is 12 amino acids. Germline assignment: CDR1 SGHVS and CDR2 FQNEAQ.

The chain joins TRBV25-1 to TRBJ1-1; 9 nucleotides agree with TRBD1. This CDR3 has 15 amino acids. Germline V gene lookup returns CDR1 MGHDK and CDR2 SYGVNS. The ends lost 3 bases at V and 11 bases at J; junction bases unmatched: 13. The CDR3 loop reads CASSDFGTGMDSAFF. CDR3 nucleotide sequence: TGTGCCAGCAGTGACTTTGGGACAGGGATGGATTCGGCTTTCTTT.

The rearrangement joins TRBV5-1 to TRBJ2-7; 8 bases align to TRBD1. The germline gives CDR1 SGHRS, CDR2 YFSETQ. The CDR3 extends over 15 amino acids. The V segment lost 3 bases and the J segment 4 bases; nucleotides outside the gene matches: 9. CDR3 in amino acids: CASSSLTGVSYEQYF. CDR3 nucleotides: TGCGCCAGCAGCTCTCTGACAGGGGTCTCGTACGAGCAGTACTTC.

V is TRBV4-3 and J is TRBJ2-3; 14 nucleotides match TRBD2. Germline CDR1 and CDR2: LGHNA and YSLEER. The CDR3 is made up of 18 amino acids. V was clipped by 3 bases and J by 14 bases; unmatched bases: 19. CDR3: CASSHTDGLAGGRSLRYF. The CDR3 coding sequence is TGCGCCAGCAGCCATACAGACGGACTAGCGGGGGGCCGTTCCTTGCGGTATTTT.

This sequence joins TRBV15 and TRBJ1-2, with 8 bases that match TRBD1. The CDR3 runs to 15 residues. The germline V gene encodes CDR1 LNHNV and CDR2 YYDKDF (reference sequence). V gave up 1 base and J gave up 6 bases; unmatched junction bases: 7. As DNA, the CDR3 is TGTGCCACCAGCAGAGGGAGGACAGGGAGGAATGGCTACACCTTC. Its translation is CATSRGRTGRNGYTF. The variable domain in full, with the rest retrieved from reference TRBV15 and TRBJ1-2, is DAMVIQNPRYQVTQFGKPVTLSCSQTLNHNVMYWYQQKSSQAPKLLFHYYDKDFNNEADTPDNFQSRRPNTSFCFLDIRSPGLGDTAMYLCATSRGRTGRNGYTFGSGTRLTVV.

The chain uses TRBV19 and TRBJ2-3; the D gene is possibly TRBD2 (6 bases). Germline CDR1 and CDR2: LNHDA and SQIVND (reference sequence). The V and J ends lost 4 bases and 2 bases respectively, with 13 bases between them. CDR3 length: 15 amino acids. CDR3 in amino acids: CASSTQGLATDTQYF. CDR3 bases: TGTGCCAGTAGTACCCAGGGACTCGCCACAGATACGCAGTATTTT. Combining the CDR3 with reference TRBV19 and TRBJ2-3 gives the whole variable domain DGGITQSPKYLFRKEGQNVTLSCEQNLNHDAMYWYRQDPGQGLRLIYYSQIVNDFQKGDIAEGYSVSREKKESFPLTVTSAQKNPTAFYLCASSTQGLATDTQYFGPGTRLTVL.

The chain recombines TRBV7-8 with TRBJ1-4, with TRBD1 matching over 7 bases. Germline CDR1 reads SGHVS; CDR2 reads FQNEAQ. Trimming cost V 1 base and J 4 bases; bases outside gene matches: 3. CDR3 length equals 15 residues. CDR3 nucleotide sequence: TGTGCCAGCAGCTTAGTTGCAGGGGGTAATGAAAAACTGTTTTTT. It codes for CASSLVAGGNEKLFF.

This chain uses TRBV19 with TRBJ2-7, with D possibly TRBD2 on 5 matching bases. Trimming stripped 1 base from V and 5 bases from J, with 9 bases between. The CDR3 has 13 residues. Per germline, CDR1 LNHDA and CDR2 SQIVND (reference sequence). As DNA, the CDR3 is TGTGCCAGTAGTATAGTCGGGGTCAACGAGCAGTACTTC. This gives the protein CASSIVGVNEQYF.

CDR3 in amino acids: CASSSLQGPSYEQYF. CDR3 sequence (DNA): TGCGCCAGCAGCTCTCTGCAGGGGCCCTCCTACGAGCAGTACTTC. The chain uses TRBV5-1 and TRBJ2-7; maybe TRBD1 (6 bases). CDR3 length equals 15 residues. Trimming removed 3 bases at V and 0 bases at J, with 13 bases between. Germline CDR1 is SGHRS and CDR2 is YFSETQ. Complete variable domain (other parts from reference TRBV5-1 and TRBJ2-7): KAGVTQTPRYLIKTRGQQVTLSCSPISGHRSVSWYQQTPGQGLQFLFEYFSETQRNKGNFPGRFSGRQFSNSRSEMNVSTLELGDSALYLCASSSLQGPSYEQYFGPGTRLTVT.

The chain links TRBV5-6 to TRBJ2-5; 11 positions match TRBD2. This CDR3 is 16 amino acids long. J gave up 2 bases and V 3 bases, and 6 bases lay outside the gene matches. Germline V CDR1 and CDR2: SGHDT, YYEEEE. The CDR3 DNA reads TGTGCCAGCAGCTCCGGGACTAGCGGATATCAAGAGACCCAGTACTTC. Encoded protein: CASSSGTSGYQETQYF.

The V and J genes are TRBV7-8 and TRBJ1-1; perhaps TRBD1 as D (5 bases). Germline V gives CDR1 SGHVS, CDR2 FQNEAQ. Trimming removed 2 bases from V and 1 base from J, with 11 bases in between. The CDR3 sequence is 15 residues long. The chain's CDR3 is CASSLSARENTEAFF. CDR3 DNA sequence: TGTGCCAGCAGCTTATCGGCCAGGGAGAACACTGAAGCTTTCTTT. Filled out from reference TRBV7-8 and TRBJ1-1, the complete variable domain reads GAGVSQSPRYKVAKRGQDVALRCDPISGHVSLFWYQQALGQGPEFLTYFQNEAQLDKSGLPSDRFFAERPEGSVSTLKIQRTQQEDSAVYLCASSLSARENTEAFFGQGTRLTVV.

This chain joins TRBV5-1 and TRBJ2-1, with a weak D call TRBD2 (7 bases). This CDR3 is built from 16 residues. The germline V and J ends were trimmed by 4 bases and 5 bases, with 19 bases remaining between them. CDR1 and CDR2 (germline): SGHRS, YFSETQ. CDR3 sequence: CASSLGRGSGNNEQFF. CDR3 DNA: TGCGCCAGCAGCCTAGGTAGGGGGAGCGGGAACAATGAGCAGTTCTTC.